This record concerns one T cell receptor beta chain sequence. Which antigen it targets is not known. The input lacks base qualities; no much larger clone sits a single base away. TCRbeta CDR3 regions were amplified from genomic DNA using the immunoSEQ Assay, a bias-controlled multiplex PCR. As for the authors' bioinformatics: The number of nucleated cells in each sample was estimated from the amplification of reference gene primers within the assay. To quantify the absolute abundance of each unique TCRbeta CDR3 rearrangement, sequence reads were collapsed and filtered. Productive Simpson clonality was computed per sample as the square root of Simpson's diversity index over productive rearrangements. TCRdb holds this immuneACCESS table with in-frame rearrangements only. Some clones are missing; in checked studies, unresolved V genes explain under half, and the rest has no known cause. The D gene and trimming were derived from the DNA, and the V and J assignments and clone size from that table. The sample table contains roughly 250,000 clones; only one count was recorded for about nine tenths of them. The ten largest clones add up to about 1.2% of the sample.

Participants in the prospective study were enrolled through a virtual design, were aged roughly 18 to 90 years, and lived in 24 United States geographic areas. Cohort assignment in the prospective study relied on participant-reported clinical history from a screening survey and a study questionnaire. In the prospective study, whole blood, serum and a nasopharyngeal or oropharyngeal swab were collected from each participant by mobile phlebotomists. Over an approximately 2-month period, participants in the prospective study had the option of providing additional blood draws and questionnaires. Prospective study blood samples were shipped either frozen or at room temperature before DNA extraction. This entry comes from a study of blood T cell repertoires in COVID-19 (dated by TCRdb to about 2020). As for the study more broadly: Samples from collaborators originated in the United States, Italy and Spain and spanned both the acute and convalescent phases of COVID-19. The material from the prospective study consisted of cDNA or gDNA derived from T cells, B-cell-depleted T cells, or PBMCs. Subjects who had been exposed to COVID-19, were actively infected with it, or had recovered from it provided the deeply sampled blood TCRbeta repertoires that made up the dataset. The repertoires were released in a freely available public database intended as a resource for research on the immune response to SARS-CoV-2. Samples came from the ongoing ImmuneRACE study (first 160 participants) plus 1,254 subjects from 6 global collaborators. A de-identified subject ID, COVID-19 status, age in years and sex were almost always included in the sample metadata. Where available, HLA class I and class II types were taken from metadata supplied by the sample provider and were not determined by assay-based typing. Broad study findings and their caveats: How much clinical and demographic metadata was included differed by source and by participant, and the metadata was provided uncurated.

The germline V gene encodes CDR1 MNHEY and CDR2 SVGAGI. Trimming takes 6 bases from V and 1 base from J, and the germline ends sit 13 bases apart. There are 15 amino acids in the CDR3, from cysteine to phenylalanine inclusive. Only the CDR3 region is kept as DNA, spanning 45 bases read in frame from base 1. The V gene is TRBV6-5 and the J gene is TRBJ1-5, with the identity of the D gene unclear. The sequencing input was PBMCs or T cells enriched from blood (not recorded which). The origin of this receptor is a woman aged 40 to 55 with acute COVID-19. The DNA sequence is TGTGCCAGCAGATGGACCACGGGAAGCAATCAGCCCCAGCATTTT. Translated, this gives CASRWTTGSNQPQHF.